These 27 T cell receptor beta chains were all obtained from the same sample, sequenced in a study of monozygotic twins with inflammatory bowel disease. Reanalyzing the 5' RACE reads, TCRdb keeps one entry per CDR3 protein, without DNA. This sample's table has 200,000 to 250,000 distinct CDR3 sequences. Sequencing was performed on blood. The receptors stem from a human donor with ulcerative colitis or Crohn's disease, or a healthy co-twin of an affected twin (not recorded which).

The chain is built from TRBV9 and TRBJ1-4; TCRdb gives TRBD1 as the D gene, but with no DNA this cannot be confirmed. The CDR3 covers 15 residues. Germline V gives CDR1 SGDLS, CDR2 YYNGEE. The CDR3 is CASSSAAAPNEKLFF.

The CDR3 here is CSVGGIYNEQFF. The chain couples TRBV29-1 to TRBJ2-1. In germline, CDR1 is SQVTM, CDR2 ANQGSEA. The CDR3 consists of 12 residues.

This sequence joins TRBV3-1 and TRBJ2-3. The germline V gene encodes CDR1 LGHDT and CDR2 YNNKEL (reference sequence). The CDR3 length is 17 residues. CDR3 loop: CASSQDDEDGPTDTQYF.

The chain's CDR3 is CASSYTGSGEQFF. This chain connects TRBV5-4 to TRBJ2-1; TCRdb proposes TRBD1, but this gene call is untestable without DNA. In germline, CDR1 is SGHNT, CDR2 YYREEE (reference sequence). This CDR3 is 13 amino acids long.

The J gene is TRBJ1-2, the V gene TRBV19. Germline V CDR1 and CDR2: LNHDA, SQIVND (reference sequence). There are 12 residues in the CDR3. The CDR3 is CAIRDGNYGYTF. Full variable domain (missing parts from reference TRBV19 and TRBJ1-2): DGGITQSPKYLFRKEGQNVTLSCEQNLNHDAMYWYRQDPGQGLRLIYYSQIVNDFQKGDIAEGYSVSREKKESFPLTVTSAQKNPTAFYLCAIRDGNYGYTFGSGTRLTVV.

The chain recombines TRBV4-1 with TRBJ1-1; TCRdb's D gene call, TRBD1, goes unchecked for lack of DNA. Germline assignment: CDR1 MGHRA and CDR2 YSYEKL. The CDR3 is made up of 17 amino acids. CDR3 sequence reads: CARSGRVLKGKYTEAFF.

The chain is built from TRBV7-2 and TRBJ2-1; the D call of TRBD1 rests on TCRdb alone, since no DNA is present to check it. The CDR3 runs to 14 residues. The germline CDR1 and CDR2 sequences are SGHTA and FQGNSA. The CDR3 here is CASSPGGSHNEQFF.

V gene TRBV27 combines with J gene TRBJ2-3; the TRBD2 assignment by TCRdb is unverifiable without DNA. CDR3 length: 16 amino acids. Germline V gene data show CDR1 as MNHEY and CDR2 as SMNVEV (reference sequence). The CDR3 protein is CASSSPLAGGGDTQYF.

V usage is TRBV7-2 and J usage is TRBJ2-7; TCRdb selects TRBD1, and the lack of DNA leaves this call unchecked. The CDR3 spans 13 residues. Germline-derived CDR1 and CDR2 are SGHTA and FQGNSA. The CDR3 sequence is CASSLTGVGEQYF.

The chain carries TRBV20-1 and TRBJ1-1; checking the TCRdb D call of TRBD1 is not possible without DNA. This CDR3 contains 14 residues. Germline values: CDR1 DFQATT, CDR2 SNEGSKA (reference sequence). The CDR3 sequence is CSAKTPQGNTEAFF.

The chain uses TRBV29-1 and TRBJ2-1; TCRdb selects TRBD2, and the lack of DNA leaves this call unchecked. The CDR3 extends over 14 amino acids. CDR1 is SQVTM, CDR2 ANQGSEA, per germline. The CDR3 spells CSVDSRTSINEQFF.

Here the CDR3 reads CATSREKGRVEEQYF. The rearrangement uses TRBV15 and TRBJ2-7; the TCRdb D gene call, TRBD1, has no DNA to confirm it. The CDR3 has 15 amino acids. Germline V gives CDR1 LNHNV, CDR2 YYDKDF (reference sequence).

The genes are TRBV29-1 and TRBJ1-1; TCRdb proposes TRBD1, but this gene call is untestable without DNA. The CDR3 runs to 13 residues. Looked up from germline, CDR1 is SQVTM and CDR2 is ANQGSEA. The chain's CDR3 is CSVYTGSNTEAFF.

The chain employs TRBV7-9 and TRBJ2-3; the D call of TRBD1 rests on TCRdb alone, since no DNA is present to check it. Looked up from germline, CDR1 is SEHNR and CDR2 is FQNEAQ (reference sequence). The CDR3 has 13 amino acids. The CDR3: CASSHGGSDTQYF. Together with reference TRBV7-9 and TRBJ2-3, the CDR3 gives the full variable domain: DTGVSQNPRHKITKRGQNVTFRCDPISEHNRLYWYRQTLGQGPEFLTYFQNEAQLEKSRLLSDRFSAERPKGSFSTLEIQRTEQGDSAMYLCASSHGGSDTQYFGPGTRLTVL.

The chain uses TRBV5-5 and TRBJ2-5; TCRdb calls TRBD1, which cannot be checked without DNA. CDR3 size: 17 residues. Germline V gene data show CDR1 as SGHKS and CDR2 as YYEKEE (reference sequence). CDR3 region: CASSDPHSGGRVETQYF. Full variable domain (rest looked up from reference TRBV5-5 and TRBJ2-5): DAGVTQSPTHLIKTRGQQVTLRCSPISGHKSVSWYQQVLGQGPQFIFQYYEKEERGRGNFPDRFSARQFPNYSSELNVNALLLGDSALYLCASSDPHSGGRVETQYFGPGTRLLVL.

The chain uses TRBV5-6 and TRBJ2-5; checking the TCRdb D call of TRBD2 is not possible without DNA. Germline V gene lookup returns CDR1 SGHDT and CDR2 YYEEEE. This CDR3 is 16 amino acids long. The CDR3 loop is CASSFRTSGGQETQYF.

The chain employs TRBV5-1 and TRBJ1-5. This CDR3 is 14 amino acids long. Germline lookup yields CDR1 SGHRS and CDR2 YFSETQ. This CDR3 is CASSLLGDNQPQHF.

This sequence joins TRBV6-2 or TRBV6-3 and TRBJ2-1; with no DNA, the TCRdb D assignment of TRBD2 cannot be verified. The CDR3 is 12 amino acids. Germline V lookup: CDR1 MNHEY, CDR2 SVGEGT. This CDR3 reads CASSWALDEQFF.

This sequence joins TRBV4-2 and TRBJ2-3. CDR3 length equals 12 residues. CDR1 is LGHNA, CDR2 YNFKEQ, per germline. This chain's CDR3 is CASSQGSDTQYF.

CDR3 residues: CASSFTDNTGELFF. This chain uses TRBV5-1 with TRBJ2-2. The CDR3 contains 14 residues. CDR1 SGHRS and CDR2 YFSETQ come from the germline V gene.

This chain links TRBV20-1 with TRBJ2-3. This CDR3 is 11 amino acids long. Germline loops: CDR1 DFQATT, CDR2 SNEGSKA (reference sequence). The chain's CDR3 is CSARNEDTQYF.

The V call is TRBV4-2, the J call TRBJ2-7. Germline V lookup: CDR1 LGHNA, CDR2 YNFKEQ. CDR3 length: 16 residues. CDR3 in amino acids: CASSRISGRGLYEQYF.

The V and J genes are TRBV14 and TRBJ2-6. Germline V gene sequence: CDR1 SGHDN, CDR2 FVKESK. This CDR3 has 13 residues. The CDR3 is CASSQGGTNVLTF.

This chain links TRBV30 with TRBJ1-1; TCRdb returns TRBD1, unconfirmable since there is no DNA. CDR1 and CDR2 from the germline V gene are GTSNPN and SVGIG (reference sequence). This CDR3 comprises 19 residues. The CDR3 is CAWRRTGATYSDLNTEAFF. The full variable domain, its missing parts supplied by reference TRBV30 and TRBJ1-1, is SQTIHQWPATLVQPVGSPLSLECTVEGTSNPNLYWYRQAAGRGLQLLFYSVGIGQISSEVPQNLSASRPQDRQFILSSKKLLLSDSGFYLCAWRRTGATYSDLNTEAFFGQGTRLTVV.

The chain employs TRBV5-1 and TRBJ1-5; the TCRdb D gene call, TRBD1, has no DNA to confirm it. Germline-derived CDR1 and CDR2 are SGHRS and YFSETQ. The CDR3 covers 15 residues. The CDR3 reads CASSLAGAGNQPQHF.

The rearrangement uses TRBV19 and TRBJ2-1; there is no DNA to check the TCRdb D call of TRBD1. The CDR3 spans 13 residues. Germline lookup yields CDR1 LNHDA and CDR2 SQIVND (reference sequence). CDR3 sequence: CASRRDREYEQFF. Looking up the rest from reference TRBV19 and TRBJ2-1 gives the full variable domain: DGGITQSPKYLFRKEGQNVTLSCEQNLNHDAMYWYRQDPGQGLRLIYYSQIVNDFQKGDIAEGYSVSREKKESFPLTVTSAQKNPTAFYLCASRRDREYEQFFGPGTRLTVL.

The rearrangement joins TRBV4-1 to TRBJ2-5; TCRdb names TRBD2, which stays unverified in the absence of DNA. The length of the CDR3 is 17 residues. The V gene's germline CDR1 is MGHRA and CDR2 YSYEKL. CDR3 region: CASSQAPSGLAGETQYF.